This TCR beta chain was sequenced during a study of technical replicates of blood from several donors. Data came from immunoSEQ multiplex PCR; TCRdb stores just in-frame clones and leaves some out. The top ten clones hold around 0.19% of a sample with some 57,000 clones, roughly 97% of them seen once. This clone was seen only a few times. V was shortened by 1 base and J by 4 bases, with 5 bases between the two germline ends. CDR1 and CDR2 from the germline V gene are SGHAT and FQNNGV. This CDR3 has 13 amino acids. Sample: T cells isolated from PBMCs. The V gene is TRBV11-2, the J gene TRBJ1-5; no clear D gene. The clonotype originates from a human donor in good health. CDR3 sequence: CASSLGHNQPQHF. The CDR3 region has the DNA TGTGCCAGCAGCTTAGGTCATAATCAGCCCCAGCATTTT.